These 30 T cell receptor beta chains were all obtained from the same sample, sequenced in a study of blood T cell repertoires in COVID-19. Method: immunoSEQ multiplex PCR; TCRdb's copy keeps in-frame clones and lacks some. Of 250,000 to 350,000 clones listed, about 90% are singletons. The sample was peripheral blood. These receptor sequences come from a woman aged 45-60 years who had recovered from COVID-19.

This rearrangement joins TRBV27 to TRBJ1-2; 9 bases are a match to TRBD1. The ends lost 5 bases at V and 8 bases at J; junction bases unmatched: 6. Per the germline V gene, CDR1 is MNHEY and CDR2 is SMNVEV (reference sequence). CDR3 size: 13 residues. The CDR3: CASSATGGRGYTF. The CDR3 nucleotides are TGTGCCAGCAGTGCGACAGGGGGTCGGGGCTACACCTTC.

The chain uses TRBV1 and TRBJ2-2; the table names TRBD2, a call not compared with the DNA. TRBV1 is reported as a pseudogene. This CDR3 spans 15 amino acids. CDR3 DNA: TGCACCAGCATCCCCCGGGGGAGAGGCACCGGGGAGCTGTTTTTT. It translates to CTSIPRGRGTGELFF.

The chain couples TRBV10-3 to TRBJ1-6; the D is unclear. The V and J ends lost 0 bases and 0 bases respectively, with 12 bases between them. Germline lookup yields CDR1 ENHRY and CDR2 SYGVKD. The CDR3 spans 18 residues. CDR3 amino acids: CAISESRSPSSYNSPLHF. For the CDR3, the DNA is TGTGCCATCAGTGAGTCGAGGTCCCCGAGCTCCTATAATTCACCCCTCCACTTT.

V and J are TRBV27 and TRBJ2-5; 10 bases fit TRBD2. V was pared by 2 bases and J by 1 base, with 16 bases of the junction left unmatched. CDR1 is MNHEY, CDR2 SMNVEV, per germline (reference sequence). The CDR3 is 20 amino acids. The CDR3 bases are TGTGCCAGCAGTTTACGCCCTTCAGCTAGCGGGGGATACTTCCAAGAGACCCAGTACTTC. This encodes CASSLRPSASGGYFQETQYF.

This clone was picked up many times. This chain connects TRBV2 to TRBJ1-2, with D unresolved. The CDR3 totals 12 residues. Deletions cut 6 bases from V and 7 bases from J, with 12 bases between. From germline, CDR1 is SNHLY and CDR2 FYNNEI. The CDR3 DNA is TGTGCCAGCAGGGAGGCGGGATTTGGCTACACCTTC. Its translation is CASREAGFGYTF.

This clone was seen a few times. The chain links TRBV10-1 to TRBJ1-1, with TRBD1 identical over 9 bases. The CDR3 has 14 residues. The germline V gene has CDR1 WNHNN and CDR2 SYGVQD (reference sequence). Trimming removed 6 bases from V and 8 bases from J; junction bases left unmatched: 10. The CDR3 loop is CASSRTGARVEAFF. In DNA, the CDR3 is TGCGCCAGCAGCCGGACAGGGGCTCGTGTAGAAGCTTTCTTT.

V gene TRBV4-3 combines with J gene TRBJ1-3, with D perhaps TRBD1 (6 bases). The ends were cut back, 2 bases at V and 7 bases at J, with 15 bases in the middle. This CDR3 has 15 amino acids. Germline CDR1 and CDR2: LGHNA and YSLEER. The CDR3 bases are TGCGCCAGCAGCCAAACTACAGGGATACGGAACACCATATATTTT. It yields the protein CASSQTTGIRNTIYF.

The CDR3 DNA follows: TGTGCCAGCAGTTACGACTTGCCCAATGAGCAGTTCTTC. Protein sequence: CASSYDLPNEQFF. This chain uses TRBV6-2 or TRBV6-3 with TRBJ2-1, with D unresolved. CDR1 MNHEY and CDR2 SVGEGT come from the germline V gene. The V gene lost 2 bases and the J gene lost 6 bases, with 8 bases spanning the gap. The CDR3 has 13 amino acids.

This chain connects TRBV28 to TRBJ2-7; TRBD2 is a possible D gene (7 bases). The CDR3 runs to 21 residues. Germline assignment: CDR1 MDHEN and CDR2 SYDVKM. Trimming took off 4 bases at V and 0 bases at J, with 31 bases between the two ends. CDR3 protein: CASSSQFTGLWERGGSYEQYF. CDR3 in DNA: TGTGCCAGCAGTTCTCAATTTACAGGGTTGTGGGAGAGGGGGGGCTCCTACGAGCAGTACTTC.

V gene TRBV19 combines with J gene TRBJ2-2; D is unresolved. CDR1 LNHDA and CDR2 SQIVND come from the germline V gene (reference sequence). The V and J ends lost 1 base and 7 bases respectively, with 10 bases between them. The CDR3 loop spans 14 amino acids. CDR3 amino acids: CASSIATYGGELFF. The CDR3 DNA sequence: TGTGCCAGTAGTATAGCAACCTACGGCGGGGAGCTGTTTTTT. Full variable domain (outside the CDR3, taken from reference TRBV19 and TRBJ2-2): DGGITQSPKYLFRKEGQNVTLSCEQNLNHDAMYWYRQDPGQGLRLIYYSQIVNDFQKGDIAEGYSVSREKKESFPLTVTSAQKNPTAFYLCASSIATYGGELFFGEGSRLTVL.

V is TRBV2 and J is TRBJ2-3; D may be TRBD2 (6 bases). The CDR3 runs to 17 residues. Germline assignment: CDR1 SNHLY and CDR2 FYNNEI. The V end lost 6 bases, the J end lost 2 bases, and 21 bases lay between the germline ends. The CDR3 DNA follows: TGTGCCAGCAGGCCTAGGAGGGACTCCTCTATCACAGATACGCAGTATTTT. This gives the protein CASRPRRDSSITDTQYF.

This chain uses TRBV5-4 with TRBJ2-3; tentatively, D is TRBD2 (6 bases). The germline V gene encodes CDR1 SGHNT and CDR2 YYREEE (reference sequence). V lost 4 bases to trimming and J lost 0 bases, with 9 bases between them. The CDR3 loop spans 14 amino acids. The CDR3 loop reads CASSLSGSTDTQYF. The CDR3 DNA reads TGTGCCAGCAGCCTTAGCGGAAGCACAGATACGCAGTATTTT. The full variable domain, in which reference TRBV5-4 and TRBJ2-3 provide the parts outside the CDR3, is ETGVTQSPTHLIKTRGQQVTLRCSSQSGHNTVSWYQQALGQGPQFIFQYYREEENGRGNFPPRFSGLQFPNYSSELNVNALELDDSALYLCASSLSGSTDTQYFGPGTRLTVL.

The CDR3 spells CASSLDEGGYGYTF. For the CDR3, the DNA is TGCGCCAGCAGCTTGGATGAGGGAGGCTATGGCTACACCTTC. The rearrangement links TRBV5-1 to TRBJ1-2; D unresolved. V dropped 0 bases and J dropped 4 bases, with 10 bases sitting between them. CDR1 and CDR2 (germline): SGHRS, YFSETQ. This CDR3 region has 14 residues.

The rearrangement uses TRBV5-1 and TRBJ2-7, with unresolved D. The V and J ends lost 4 bases and 0 bases respectively, with 14 bases between them. Germline V gene sequence: CDR1 SGHRS, CDR2 YFSETQ. This CDR3 is 15 amino acids long. The DNA for the CDR3 is TGCGCCAGCAGCCACTTCGACGGGTCCTCCTACGAGCAGTACTTC. Amino acids: CASSHFDGSSYEQYF. The entire variable domain, with the rest obtained from reference TRBV5-1 and TRBJ2-7, is as follows: KAGVTQTPRYLIKTRGQQVTLSCSPISGHRSVSWYQQTPGQGLQFLFEYFSETQRNKGNFPGRFSGRQFSNSRSEMNVSTLELGDSALYLCASSHFDGSSYEQYFGPGTRLTVT.

Only a few counts were recorded for this clone. The chain couples TRBV5-1 to TRBJ1-4; TRBD1 is a possible D gene (5 bases). The length of the CDR3 is 16 residues. Germline CDR1 and CDR2: SGHRS and YFSETQ. V was cut by 3 bases and J by 0 bases, with 12 bases left in between. The CDR3 DNA reads TGCGCCAGCAGCTGGGGGGAAAGTGCAACTAATGAAAAACTGTTTTTT. Its protein product is CASSWGESATNEKLFF. Together with reference TRBV5-1 and TRBJ1-4, the CDR3 gives the full variable domain: KAGVTQTPRYLIKTRGQQVTLSCSPISGHRSVSWYQQTPGQGLQFLFEYFSETQRNKGNFPGRFSGRQFSNSRSEMNVSTLELGDSALYLCASSWGESATNEKLFFGSGTQLSVL.

The chain combines TRBV6-5 with TRBJ2-4; TRBD1 agrees at 9 bases. V shed 0 bases and J 7 bases; nucleotides not matched to a gene: 4. The CDR3 length is 15 residues. Germline V gene lookup returns CDR1 MNHEY and CDR2 SVGAGI. CDR3 residues: CASSYSRTGVNIQYF. The DNA for the CDR3 is TGTGCCAGCAGTTACTCGAGGACAGGGGTGAACATTCAGTACTTC.

This clone was detected once. J is TRBJ2-3 and V is TRBV24-1, with D maybe TRBD1 (6 bases). The CDR3 length is 14 residues. Germline V gene sequence: CDR1 KGHDR, CDR2 SFDVKD. V lost 4 bases, J lost 1 base, and 8 bases lay in between. The CDR3 DNA reads as TGTGCCACCAGTGAGGGGGCTGGCACAGATACGCAGTATTTT. Translating gives CATSEGAGTDTQYF.

The genes are TRBV30 and TRBJ1-1, with a tentative D call TRBD1 (5 bases). Germline V gene data show CDR1 as GTSNPN and CDR2 as SVGIG (reference sequence). The CDR3 is made up of 17 amino acids. The V and J ends lost 1 base and 1 base respectively, with 19 bases between them. This chain's CDR3 is CAWSGGQGARSNTEAFF. The CDR3 coding sequence is TGTGCCTGGAGTGGTGGGCAGGGCGCCCGATCGAACACTGAAGCTTTCTTT.

The chain has TRBV4-2 and TRBJ2-4; D not certain. Trimming removed 0 bases at V and 0 bases at J, with 18 bases between. CDR3 length equals 19 residues. Germline V gene lookup returns CDR1 LGHNA and CDR2 YNFKEQ. For the CDR3, the DNA is TGTGCCAGCAGCCAAGAACACCATCCCATCTTGTTAGCCAAAAACATTCAGTACTTC. Protein product: CASSQEHHPILLAKNIQYF.

V and J are TRBV11-2 and TRBJ2-3, with D possibly matching TRBD2 (5 bases). The CDR3 runs to 16 residues. V lost 4 bases and J 1 base, leaving 15 bases between the germline ends. CDR1 is SGHAT, CDR2 FQNNGV, per germline. The DNA for the CDR3 is TGTGCCAGCAGCTCACCAATCGCGCGGGGCACAGATACGCAGTATTTT. Its translation is CASSSPIARGTDTQYF.

The chain joins TRBV7-9 to TRBJ1-3; D unresolved. CDR1 SEHNR and CDR2 FQNEAQ come from the germline V gene (reference sequence). Trimming left V 4 bases short and J 1 base short, with 8 bases between. This CDR3 contains 14 residues. The DNA of the CDR3 is TGTGCCAGCAGCTCTTTAATGTCTGGAAACACCATATATTTT. Its protein product is CASSSLMSGNTIYF.

The chain joins TRBV5-1 to TRBJ2-2; 7 bases line up with TRBD2. Germline V CDR1 and CDR2: SGHRS, YFSETQ. The J segment lost 2 bases and the V segment lost 1 base, leaving 5 bases of the junction unmatched. CDR3 length equals 16 residues. CDR3 in amino acids: CASSLNLAVNTGELFF. The CDR3 nucleotides are TGCGCCAGCAGCTTGAATCTAGCGGTTAACACCGGGGAGCTGTTTTTT.

This clone was seen a few times. This chain links TRBV6-5 with TRBJ2-1; D may be TRBD1 (7 bases). Per the germline V gene, CDR1 is MNHEY and CDR2 is SVGAGI. Trimming stripped 4 bases from V and 3 bases from J, with 16 bases between. The CDR3 runs to 16 residues. The CDR3 DNA reads as TGTGCCAGCAGTTCCATGAACAGGGGACTCTACAATGAGCAGTTCTTC. Protein product: CASSSMNRGLYNEQFF.

This clone was detected only a few times. The chain combines TRBV7-9 with TRBJ2-2; D is unresolved. CDR1 SEHNR and CDR2 FQNEAQ come from the germline V gene (reference sequence). The germline V and J ends were trimmed by 4 bases and 7 bases, with 10 bases remaining between them. The CDR3 contains 13 residues. CDR3 nucleotides: TGTGCCAGCAGCTCGCGGTGGATCGGGGAGCTGTTTTTT. This codes for CASSSRWIGELFF.

This clone appeared a single time. The V call is TRBV18, the J call TRBJ1-3, with D maybe TRBD1 (5 bases). Between the trimmed V and J ends, which lost 2 bases and 7 bases, there was a span of 15 bases. The V gene's germline CDR1 is KGHSH and CDR2 LQKENI. There are 15 residues in the CDR3. CDR3 loop: CASSPGATDGNTIYF. DNA for the CDR3: TGTGCCAGCTCACCAGGTGCGACAGACGGGAACACCATATATTTT.

This clone is a singleton in its sample. This rearrangement joins TRBV6-5 to TRBJ2-7, with 9 bases fitting TRBD1. V trimming: 4 bases; J trimming: 6 bases; junction bases outside the gene matches: 7. Germline lookup yields CDR1 MNHEY and CDR2 SVGAGI. The CDR3 is 14 amino acids. The CDR3 region is CASSSTTGGFEQYF. The CDR3 nucleotides read TGTGCCAGCAGTTCTACGACAGGGGGATTCGAGCAGTACTTC.

The chain links TRBV4-3 to TRBJ2-6; 8 bases fit TRBD1. From germline, CDR1 is LGHNA and CDR2 YSLEER. After removal of 2 bases from V and 3 bases from J, the junction contained 9 bases not matched to a gene. This CDR3 has 18 amino acids. The CDR3 loop reads CASSQNNQGAGGANVLTF. The CDR3, as DNA: TGCGCCAGCAGCCAAAATAATCAGGGGGCTGGTGGGGCCAACGTCCTGACTTTC.

This clone occurred a few times. The chain uses TRBV27 and TRBJ2-7, with 7 bases identical to TRBD1. With V trimmed by 5 bases and J by 2 bases, 9 bases remained unmatched. The CDR3 covers 15 residues. Germline V CDR1 and CDR2: MNHEY, SMNVEV (reference sequence). CDR3 protein: CASSTTGWNPYEQYF. The CDR3 nucleotides read TGTGCCAGCAGTACGACAGGGTGGAACCCCTACGAGCAGTACTTC.

The CDR3 DNA is TGCGCCAGCAGCCAAGTAGGCGGGGGGTCCTACAATGAGCAGTTCTTC. Translating gives CASSQVGGGSYNEQFF. The chain couples TRBV4-1 to TRBJ2-1; 8 bases line up with TRBD2. The CDR3 is 16 residues long. J lost 1 base, V lost 1 base, and 3 bases had no gene match. Germline V gene lookup returns CDR1 MGHRA and CDR2 YSYEKL.

Written as DNA, the CDR3 is TGTGCCAGCGGCGTAAGGAGTGAGAATGAAAAACTGTTTTTT. Its protein is CASGVRSENEKLFF. The chain combines TRBV2 with TRBJ1-4; D call uncertain. From germline, CDR1 is SNHLY and CDR2 FYNNEI. V dropped 8 bases and J dropped 5 bases, with 15 bases sitting between them. The CDR3 loop spans 14 amino acids.